The 9 T cell receptor beta chains below were found in one sample sequenced in a study of cytomegalovirus exposure and HLA in healthy donors. Assay used: immunoSEQ multiplex PCR; TCRdb lists only in-frame clones, some missing. Seen here are approximately 160,000 clones, around nine tenths observed once, and the top ten hold around 2.4%. Sequences were obtained from PBMCs. These receptors came from a young woman in good health and CMV-seronegative.

This chain links TRBV4-3 with TRBJ2-7; TRBD2 aligns across 9 bases. The V segment lost 1 base and the J segment 3 bases; nucleotides outside the gene matches: 4. From germline, CDR1 is LGHNA and CDR2 YSLEER. This CDR3 has 15 amino acids. CDR3 protein: CASSQGLAGFYEQYF. CDR3 nucleotide sequence: TGCGCCAGCAGCCAAGGGCTAGCGGGGTTCTACGAGCAGTACTTC.

The chain joins TRBV5-1 to TRBJ2-7; D might be TRBD2 (5 bases). The CDR3 is made up of 13 amino acids. Germline V gives CDR1 SGHRS, CDR2 YFSETQ. With 4 bases removed from V and 3 bases from J, the gap between germline ends came to 11 bases. The CDR3 DNA reads TGCGCCAGCAGCCTATCCGGGAACTACGAGCAGTACTTC. Its translation is CASSLSGNYEQYF.

The rearrangement uses TRBV9 and TRBJ2-2; unclear D gene. Germline-derived CDR1 and CDR2 are SGDLS and YYNGEE. CDR3 length: 14 amino acids. V lost 3 bases, J lost 4 bases, and 10 bases lay in between. The CDR3, as DNA: TGTGCCAGCAGCGCGAGCACAGTCACCGGGGAGCTGTTTTTT. Translated, it gives CASSASTVTGELFF.

The chain combines TRBV4-1 with TRBJ1-5; no clear D. The germline V gene has CDR1 MGHRA and CDR2 YSYEKL. The CDR3 runs 13 residues. Trimming stripped 3 bases from V and 6 bases from J, with 9 bases between. The CDR3 here is CASSHDRGQPQHF. The CDR3 DNA reads TGCGCCAGCAGCCATGATAGAGGTCAGCCCCAGCATTTT.

V and J are TRBV5-8 and TRBJ2-3; 14 bases fit TRBD2. V lost 3 bases and J lost 2; bases outside the gene matches: 5. The CDR3 extends over 17 amino acids. The germline gives CDR1 SGHTS, CDR2 YDEGEE. The CDR3, as DNA: TGTGCCAGCAGCTCTCGACTAGCGGGGGGGCTCACAGATACGCAGTATTTT. Amino acids: CASSSRLAGGLTDTQYF.

This chain uses TRBV21-1 with TRBJ1-5; the DNA was not compared with TRBD1, the D call given in the table. TRBV21-1 is a documented pseudogene. CDR3 length equals 14 residues. CDR3 region: CASSKDSSNQPQHF. The DNA of the CDR3 is TGTGCCAGCAGCAAAGACAGTAGCAATCAGCCCCAGCATTTT.

The chain joins TRBV4-1 to TRBJ2-5; 10 bases line up with TRBD1. The CDR3 extends over 16 amino acids. Unmatched junction bases numbered 8, after V lost 4 bases and J lost 3 bases. Per germline, CDR1 MGHRA and CDR2 YSYEKL. CDR3 coding DNA: TGCGCCAGCAGCCGTTCTGAGACAGGGGGCGAAGAGACCCAGTACTTC. It encodes CASSRSETGGEETQYF.

As DNA, the CDR3 is TGTGCCAGCAGTCTTCTACCCTCAGGGGCTAGCTCTGGAAACACCATATATTTT. The encoded protein is CASSLLPSGASSGNTIYF. The chain employs TRBV27 and TRBJ1-3; TRBD1 might be the D (6 bases). The length of the CDR3 is 18 residues. V was trimmed by 5 bases and J by 0 bases, leaving 20 bases between them. Per germline, CDR1 MNHEY and CDR2 SMNVEV (reference sequence).

The V and J genes are TRBV15 and TRBJ2-7; TRBD1 matches 7 bases. This CDR3 region has 15 residues. The germline CDR1 and CDR2 sequences are LNHNV and YYDKDF (reference sequence). Trimming took 4 bases from V and 3 from J; bases not matched to a gene: 9. The CDR3 sequence: CATSKRRDSSYEQYF. The CDR3, as DNA: TGTGCCACCAGCAAGCGAAGGGACAGCAGCTACGAGCAGTACTTC.